What follows are 18 T cell receptor beta chains derived from one specimen sequenced in a study of regulatory T cells in long-lasting Graves disease. Time point meaning: newly diagnosed GD, antithyroid drugs for less than 3 months. Extracted RNA from PBMCs served as the source of the TCR library. Building the TCR beta libraries relied on iRepertoire HTBI primers, and CDR3 regions underwent Arm-PCR. TCRdb independently ran MiXCR on the multiplex PCR reads; one entry per CDR3 protein. The data contain about 560,000 distinct CDR3 sequences, 15% to 20% of them singletons. These data also featured in a second study, about T cells in Graves' hyperthyroidism and ophthalmopathy.

The source was peripheral blood mononuclear cells (PBMCs), collected at new diagnosis, from a patient treated with antithyroid drugs. All receptors come from a man aged 18 to 30 with Graves disease.

The chain employs TRBV28 and TRBJ1-6; D is ambiguous. The CDR3 has 12 amino acids. Trimming stripped 8 bases from V and 6 bases from J, with 8 bases between. CDR1 is MDHEN and CDR2 is SYDVKM in the germline V gene. In DNA, the CDR3 is TGTGCCAGCCTGGGTTTTAATTCACCCCTCCACTTT. Translated: CASLGFNSPLHF.

This clonotype has at least ten counts. The chain is built from TRBV28 and TRBJ1-1; 7 bases match TRBD1. The junction had 10 bases not matched to a gene; V was cut back by 6 bases and J by 0 bases. This CDR3 region has 16 residues. Germline V gene lookup returns CDR1 MDHEN and CDR2 SYDVKM. CDR3 sequence (DNA): TGTGCCAGCAGCCCAAGGACAGGTCCAATGAACACTGAAGCTTTCTTT. Translation gives CASSPRTGPMNTEAFF.

This clonotype was observed at least ten times. This chain uses TRBV20-1 with TRBJ2-3; 11 positions agree with TRBD2. This CDR3 region has 18 residues. Germline values: CDR1 DFQATT, CDR2 SNEGSKA (reference sequence). V shed 0 bases, J shed 0 bases, and the junction held 8 bases outside the gene matches. The CDR3: CSARDPLAGGPSTDTQYF. CDR3 bases: TGCAGTGCTAGAGATCCCCTAGCGGGAGGTCCCAGCACAGATACGCAGTATTTT.

This clonotype was seen many times. This chain connects TRBV3-1 to TRBJ1-1; D perhaps matches TRBD1 (5 bases). The CDR3 runs 14 residues. Germline CDR1 is LGHDT and CDR2 is YNNKEL (reference sequence). V was pared by 5 bases and J by 5 bases, with 15 bases between. CDR3 coding DNA: TGTGCCAGCAGCGTTCTGGGGGAGGGAACTGAAGCTTTCTTT. Its protein is CASSVLGEGTEAFF.

This clonotype was seen ten or more times. The chain carries TRBV11-2 and TRBJ2-2; D is perhaps TRBD1 (6 bases). V shed 5 bases and J shed 5 bases, with 12 bases lying between them. The CDR3 extends over 14 amino acids. Germline V gene sequence: CDR1 SGHAT, CDR2 FQNNGV. The CDR3 nucleotides are TGTGCCAGCAGCCCACGAGGGGGAACCGGGGAGCTGTTTTTT. As protein: CASSPRGGTGELFF. Supplemented by reference TRBV11-2 and TRBJ2-2, the full variable domain reads EAGVAQSPRYKIIEKRQSVAFWCNPISGHATLYWYQQILGQGPKLLIQFQNNGVVDDSQLPKDRFSAERLKGVDSTLKIQPAKLEDSAVYLCASSPRGGTGELFFGEGSRLTVL.

The V and J genes are TRBV3-1 and TRBJ2-7; 8 nucleotides agree with TRBD1. Trimming took 1 base from V and 4 from J; bases not matched to a gene: 12. The CDR3 loop spans 17 amino acids. Per the germline V gene, CDR1 is LGHDT and CDR2 is YNNKEL (reference sequence). CDR3 coding DNA: TGTGCCAGCAGCCAAGTCCATGGCGGGACAGGAGGTTACGAGCAGTACTTC. It specifies CASSQVHGGTGGYEQYF.

This clonotype showed up many times. The chain joins TRBV2 to TRBJ2-7, with D tentatively TRBD2 (5 bases). Germline values: CDR1 SNHLY, CDR2 FYNNEI. V was shortened by 1 base and J by 6 bases, with 10 bases between the two germline ends. This CDR3 is 13 amino acids long. The CDR3 loop reads CASSEDGDGEQYF. The CDR3 nucleotides read TGTGCCAGCAGTGAAGACGGGGATGGCGAGCAGTACTTC.

This clonotype has at least ten counts. The rearrangement joins TRBV2 to TRBJ2-2, with TRBD1 matching over 11 bases. Germline CDR1 is SNHLY and CDR2 is FYNNEI. The V and J ends lost 7 bases and 6 bases, in that order; junction bases with no gene match: 13. CDR3 length: 17 amino acids. The chain's CDR3 is CASTEPSRTGGSGELFF. The DNA for the CDR3 is TGTGCCAGCACCGAGCCGAGCAGGACAGGGGGCTCCGGGGAGCTGTTTTTT.

This clonotype was counted many times. The rearrangement links TRBV2 to TRBJ2-3; D not resolved. The germline V gene encodes CDR1 SNHLY and CDR2 FYNNEI. The CDR3 runs to 15 residues. Trimming left V 3 bases short and J 4 bases short, with 14 bases between. The chain's CDR3 is CASSEYGSIADTQYF. Written as DNA, the CDR3 is TGTGCCAGCAGTGAGTATGGCAGTATAGCAGATACGCAGTATTTT.

This clonotype has ten or more counts. The gene calls are TRBV5-1 and TRBJ2-1; 10 bases fit TRBD2. CDR1 and CDR2 from the germline V gene are SGHRS and YFSETQ. V was pared by 2 bases and J by 1 base, with 3 bases of the junction left unmatched. This CDR3 has 16 amino acids. The CDR3 loop is CASSLTSGISYNEQFF. The CDR3 DNA reads TGCGCCAGCAGCTTAACTAGCGGGATATCCTACAATGAGCAGTTCTTC.

This clonotype has more than one count but fewer than ten. CDR3 protein: CASSQTPNDHEQYF. The DNA of the CDR3 is TGTGCCAGCAGCCAGACACCAAATGACCACGAGCAGTACTTC. The V and J genes are TRBV27 and TRBJ2-7; the D is unclear. The CDR3 is 14 residues long. The V gene's germline CDR1 is MNHEY and CDR2 SMNVEV (reference sequence). V shed 6 bases and J shed 5 bases, with 17 bases lying between them.

There are many counts of this clonotype. The chain is built from TRBV20-1 and TRBJ1-1; TRBD1 might be the D (6 bases). The CDR3 totals 14 residues. In germline, CDR1 is DFQATT, CDR2 SNEGSKA (reference sequence). V was trimmed by 0 bases and J by 2 bases, leaving 10 bases between them. The CDR3 loop is CSARDPGANTEAFF. The DNA for the CDR3 is TGCAGTGCTAGAGATCCAGGGGCCAACACTGAAGCTTTCTTT.

This clonotype was counted only a few times. The J gene is TRBJ2-2, the V gene TRBV11-2; 9 bases are shared with TRBD2. Germline V CDR1 and CDR2: SGHAT, FQNNGV. J gave up 2 bases and V 1 base, and 5 bases lay outside the gene matches. This CDR3 contains 17 residues. Written as DNA, the CDR3 is TGTGCCAGCAGCTTAGCCCCTAGCGGGGCCAACACCGGGGAGCTGTTTTTT. It codes for CASSLAPSGANTGELFF.

This clonotype came up many times. As DNA, the CDR3 is TGTGCCAGCAGTGTCGGGGGGCCGGGCACTGAAGCTTTCTTT. Translating it yields CASSVGGPGTEAFF. The rearrangement links TRBV12-3 or TRBV12-4 to TRBJ1-1, with a possible D match to TRBD1 (6 bases). The ends were cut back, 5 bases at V and 4 bases at J, with 14 bases in the middle. The length of the CDR3 is 14 residues.

This clonotype was counted a few times. The chain carries TRBV12-3 or TRBV12-4 and TRBJ1-1, with 7 bases lining up with TRBD1. This CDR3 is 15 amino acids long. V was clipped by 6 bases and J by 1 base; unmatched bases: 8. CDR3 protein: CASRFGTVENTEAFF. DNA for the CDR3: TGTGCCAGCAGATTCGGGACAGTGGAGAACACTGAAGCTTTCTTT.

The table lists this clonotype with many counts. The chain couples TRBV7-9 to TRBJ2-5; possible D gene TRBD2, 5 bases. Trimming removed 4 bases from V and 6 bases from J, with 18 bases in between. The CDR3 extends over 15 amino acids. The V gene's germline CDR1 is SEHNR and CDR2 FQNEAQ (reference sequence). The CDR3 DNA sequence: TGTGCCAGCAGCTCCCCCGGTTTCCGGGGTAAGACCCAGTACTTC. This encodes CASSSPGFRGKTQYF.

Many counts were recorded for this clonotype. The V gene is TRBV2, the J gene TRBJ2-3, with 10 nucleotides matching TRBD2. The CDR3 totals 16 residues. The V gene end was trimmed by 4 bases and the J gene end by 4 bases; junction bases not matched to a gene: 8. Looked up from germline, CDR1 is SNHLY and CDR2 is FYNNEI. The CDR3 sequence: CASSGGLAGAADTQYF. The CDR3 nucleotides read TGTGCCAGCAGTGGGGGTCTAGCGGGAGCCGCAGATACGCAGTATTTT.

V and J are TRBV2 and TRBJ2-7; D possibly corresponds to TRBD2 (7 bases). This CDR3 comprises 14 residues. V gave up 1 base and J gave up 5 bases, with 12 bases separating them. In germline, CDR1 is SNHLY, CDR2 FYNNEI. CDR3 bases: TGTGCCAGCAGTGAAGATCGGGGGGCCGACGAGCAGTACTTC. Protein product: CASSEDRGADEQYF.